The source of this T cell receptor (beta chain) is a study of technical replicates of blood from several donors. Sequencing was performed with immunoSEQ multiplex PCR; in TCRdb, only in-frame clones are kept and a portion is missing. Of over 70,000 clones in the sample, about 94% were seen once. The sequencing sample was made of T cells isolated from PBMCs. The sequence derives from a human donor in good health.

The CDR3 bases are TGCGCCAGCAGCCAGGGGGGGAATGAGCAGTTCTTC. It is translated as CASSQGGNEQFF. This chain uses TRBV4-1 with TRBJ2-1; 7 bases map to TRBD2. The V segment lost 3 bases and the J segment 7 bases; nucleotides outside the gene matches: 0. Germline V CDR1 and CDR2: MGHRA, YSYEKL. CDR3 length: 12 amino acids.